The next 14 T cell receptor beta chains were all read from a single sample in a study of T-cell reconstitution after alpha-beta-depleted transplantation in children. Preparation of the TCRbeta library was carried out with unique molecular identifiers. TCRdb recomputed calls from the PCR reads with MiXCR, one row per CDR3 protein. The sample comprises roughly 400,000 distinct CDR3 sequences, 43% of which are singletons, and about 30% rests with the top ten. Sequencing was performed on PBMCs, taken before TCRalphabeta/CD19-depleted stem cell transplant. All receptors derive from a girl aged 2 to 9 with aplastic anemia, due to receive a stem cell transplant.

This chain uses TRBV14 with TRBJ2-7; D is unclear. Germline V lookup: CDR1 SGHDN, CDR2 FVKESK. The CDR3 sequence is 15 residues long. Trimming pared 1 base from V and 2 bases from J, leaving 12 bases between. Written as DNA, the CDR3 is TGTGCCAGCAGCCAAGGTCTAGTTGGTCCCTACGAGCAGTACTTC. Amino acid sequence: CASSQGLVGPYEQYF.

This clonotype was counted only a few times. The chain is built from TRBV14 and TRBJ2-7; the D is unclear. Germline assignment: CDR1 SGHDN and CDR2 FVKESK. The V end lost 4 bases, the J end lost 3 bases, and 19 bases lay between the germline ends. This CDR3 is 16 amino acids long. The CDR3 spells CASSPTVRTTFYEQYF. CDR3 bases: TGTGCCAGCAGCCCCACAGTGAGAACAACTTTCTACGAGCAGTACTTC. Using reference TRBV14 and TRBJ2-7 for the parts outside the CDR3, the full variable domain is EAGVTQFPSHSVIEKGQTVTLRCDPISGHDNLYWYRRVMGKEIKFLLHFVKESKQDESGMPNNRFLAERTGGTYSTLKVQPAELEDSGVYFCASSPTVRTTFYEQYFGPGTRLTVT.

This clonotype was recorded many times. The chain is built from TRBV5-1 and TRBJ2-7, with a tentative D call TRBD1 (5 bases). CDR3 length: 14 amino acids. Trimming shortened V by 1 base and J by 3 bases, and 11 bases separated the two germline ends. Per germline, CDR1 SGHRS and CDR2 YFSETQ. CDR3 region: CASSLYQGGYEQYF. The CDR3 nucleotides are TGCGCCAGCAGCTTGTATCAGGGTGGCTACGAGCAGTACTTC.

This clonotype was observed at least ten times. This chain joins TRBV5-1 and TRBJ2-7, with D possibly matching TRBD1 (6 bases). This CDR3 comprises 13 residues. The V gene's germline CDR1 is SGHRS and CDR2 YFSETQ. V lost 3 bases, J lost 2 bases, and 9 bases lay in between. The CDR3 DNA reads as TGCGCCAGCAGCTCAAGGGGGACCTACGAGCAGTACTTC. Its translation is CASSSRGTYEQYF.

The chain recombines TRBV7-2 with TRBJ2-3; 7 bases agree with TRBD2. V shed 4 bases and J 0 bases; nucleotides not matched to a gene: 7. Germline CDR1 SGHTA, CDR2 FQGNSA. The CDR3 runs to 16 residues. CDR3 in amino acids: CASSSGPSGSTDTQYF. DNA for the CDR3: TGTGCCAGCAGCTCAGGACCTAGCGGTAGCACAGATACGCAGTATTTT.

The J gene is TRBJ2-5, the V gene TRBV6-5; TRBD1 might be the D (5 bases). Germline CDR1 MNHEY, CDR2 SVGAGI. Between the trimmed V and J ends, which lost 6 bases and 5 bases, there was a span of 13 bases. This CDR3 is built from 13 residues. Written as DNA, the CDR3 is TGTGCCAGCAGCTACAGGCGTCAGGAGACCCAGTACTTC. Translated, it gives CASSYRRQETQYF.

V gene TRBV27 combines with J gene TRBJ1-6; D not certain. The V and J ends lost 2 bases and 9 bases respectively, with 8 bases between them. CDR1 and CDR2 (germline): MNHEY, SMNVEV (reference sequence). This CDR3 is 13 amino acids long. This chain's CDR3 is CASSLLSSSPLHF. CDR3 DNA: TGTGCCAGCAGTTTACTATCGAGTTCACCCCTCCACTTT.

This clonotype was picked up many times. The V gene is TRBV12-3 or TRBV12-4, the J gene TRBJ1-2; D uncertain. The CDR3 extends over 15 amino acids. Trimming removed 5 bases at V and 4 bases at J, with 17 bases between. The CDR3 loop reads CASSPRRKETYGYTF. The CDR3 DNA reads TGTGCCAGCAGTCCCCGGAGGAAGGAGACCTATGGCTACACCTTC.

The chain has TRBV7-1 and TRBJ2-5, with 13 bases that match TRBD2. TRBV7-1 is an ORF; its function is uncertain. There are 17 residues in the CDR3. The V gene end was trimmed by 3 bases and the J gene end by 6 bases; junction bases not matched to a gene: 10. CDR3 bases: TGTGCCAGCAGCTCTACTAGCGGGGGGGAGCTTCAAAAGACCCAGTACTTC. This translates into CASSSTSGGELQKTQYF.

The chain employs TRBV15 and TRBJ2-1; 11 bases match TRBD2. J lost 4 bases, V lost 5 bases, and 4 bases had no gene match. This CDR3 comprises 15 residues. Per the germline V gene, CDR1 is LNHNV and CDR2 is YYDKDF (reference sequence). As DNA, the CDR3 is TGTGCCACCAGCGGTCGACTAGCGGGGTACAATGAGCAGTTCTTC. This encodes CATSGRLAGYNEQFF.

Here the CDR3 reads CSVEYRRQETQYF. The CDR3 DNA reads as TGCAGCGTTGAATATCGTCGCCAAGAGACCCAGTACTTC. The rearrangement links TRBV29-1 to TRBJ2-5; D is unclear. V was shortened by 2 bases and J by 1 base, with 8 bases between the two germline ends. CDR1 is SQVTM, CDR2 ANQGSEA, per germline. CDR3 size: 13 residues.

The chain joins TRBV7-9 to TRBJ2-1; 7 bases align to TRBD1. This CDR3 is built from 14 residues. Unmatched junction bases numbered 5, after V lost 5 bases and J lost 4 bases. The germline V gene has CDR1 SEHNR and CDR2 FQNEAQ (reference sequence). In DNA form, the CDR3 reads TGTGCCAGCAGCGTCACAGGGGCATACAATGAGCAGTTCTTC. Residues: CASSVTGAYNEQFF.

The chain carries TRBV5-1 and TRBJ2-3; maybe TRBD2 (5 bases). V was trimmed by 5 bases and J by 0 bases, leaving 16 bases between them. The CDR3 is 16 residues long. Germline V gives CDR1 SGHRS, CDR2 YFSETQ. The CDR3, as DNA: TGCGCCAGCAGAAGAAGCGGTCCCCTTAGCACAGATACGCAGTATTTT. As protein: CASRRSGPLSTDTQYF.

This clonotype was counted between two and nine times. The V call is TRBV15, the J call TRBJ1-3; D is unresolved. Trimming pared 0 bases from V and 1 base from J, leaving 7 bases between. CDR3 length equals 15 residues. CDR1 is LNHNV, CDR2 YYDKDF, per germline (reference sequence). The CDR3 here is CATSRDRASGNTIYF. CDR3 nucleotide sequence: TGTGCCACCAGCAGAGATCGGGCTTCTGGAAACACCATATATTTT. The whole variable domain, filled in from reference TRBV15 and TRBJ1-3, reads DAMVIQNPRYQVTQFGKPVTLSCSQTLNHNVMYWYQQKSSQAPKLLFHYYDKDFNNEADTPDNFQSRRPNTSFCFLDIRSPGLGDTAMYLCATSRDRASGNTIYFGEGSWLTVV.